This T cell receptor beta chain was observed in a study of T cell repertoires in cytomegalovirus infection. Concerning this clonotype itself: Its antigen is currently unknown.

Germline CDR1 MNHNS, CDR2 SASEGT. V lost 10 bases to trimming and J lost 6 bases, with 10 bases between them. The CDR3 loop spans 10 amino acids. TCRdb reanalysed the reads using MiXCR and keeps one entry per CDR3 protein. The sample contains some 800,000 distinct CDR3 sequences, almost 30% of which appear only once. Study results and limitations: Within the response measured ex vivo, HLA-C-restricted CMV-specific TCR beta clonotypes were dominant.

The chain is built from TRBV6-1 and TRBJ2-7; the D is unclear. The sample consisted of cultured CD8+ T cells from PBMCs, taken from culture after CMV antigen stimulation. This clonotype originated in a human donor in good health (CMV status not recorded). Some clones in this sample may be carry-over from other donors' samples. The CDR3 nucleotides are TGTGCCACTTCCCCCTTCGAGCAGTACTTC. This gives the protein CATSPFEQYF.